The 16 T cell receptor beta chains listed next were all sequenced from one sample in a study of blood T cell repertoires in COVID-19. The method was immunoSEQ multiplex PCR; TCRdb's version includes in-frame clones alone and lacks a portion of them. The sample lists 490,000 or so clones; 75% to 90% were seen once. The specimen was PBMCs or T cells enriched from blood (not recorded which). The source is an older woman who had recovered from COVID-19.

The CDR3 protein is CASSLGAGSGTDTQYF. CDR3 nucleotide sequence: TGTGCCAGCAGCTTAGGGGCTGGCTCCGGCACAGATACGCAGTATTTT. This chain uses TRBV7-9 with TRBJ2-3; D is undetermined. Trimming stripped 1 base from V and 1 base from J, with 12 bases between. The CDR3 contains 16 residues. Germline loops: CDR1 SEHNR, CDR2 FQNEAQ (reference sequence).

The J gene is TRBJ1-5, the V gene TRBV6-5; D may be TRBD1 (6 bases). Germline-derived CDR1 and CDR2 are MNHEY and SVGAGI. The CDR3 runs to 15 residues. Trimming stripped 0 bases from V and 2 bases from J, with 8 bases between. The CDR3 DNA is TGTGCCAGCAGTTACTCTAGACAGGGCAATCAGCCCCAGCATTTT. This translates into CASSYSRQGNQPQHF.

The rearrangement uses TRBV9 and TRBJ2-2; 10 nucleotides agree with TRBD2. J was trimmed by 5 bases and V by 3 bases; bases with no gene match: 16. CDR1 is SGDLS and CDR2 is YYNGEE in the germline V gene. CDR3 size: 19 residues. For the CDR3, the DNA is TGTGCCAGCAGCGCCTCCAGCGGGGGGGCCCAAAGAAGGACCGGGGAGCTGTTTTTT. Translation: CASSASSGGAQRRTGELFF.

The chain recombines TRBV24-1 with TRBJ1-1, with a possible D match to TRBD1 (5 bases). In germline, CDR1 is KGHDR, CDR2 SFDVKD. Trimming removed 9 bases from V and 1 base from J, with 17 bases in between. The CDR3 loop spans 15 amino acids. CDR3 sequence (DNA): TGTGCCACCCGCGGGGGAACCACAGGGAACACTGAAGCTTTCTTT. Translated: CATRGGTTGNTEAFF.

This rearrangement joins TRBV6-5 to TRBJ1-4; TRBD1 might be the D (5 bases). The germline V gene encodes CDR1 MNHEY and CDR2 SVGAGI. Trimming pared 6 bases from V and 8 bases from J, leaving 16 bases between. The CDR3 runs to 14 residues. This CDR3 is CASSHRSPSEKLFF. DNA for the CDR3: TGTGCCAGCAGCCACAGGTCTCCGTCCGAAAAACTGTTTTTT.

The chain carries TRBV29-1 and TRBJ1-1; 8 positions agree with TRBD1. Germline V gene data show CDR1 as SQVTM and CDR2 as ANQGSEA. V trimming: 7 bases; J trimming: 4 bases; junction bases outside the gene matches: 11. This CDR3 is 14 amino acids long. The CDR3 sequence is CSALTGGSGTEAFF. The CDR3 region has the DNA TGCAGCGCGCTAACAGGGGGGTCGGGCACTGAAGCTTTCTTT.

Here the CDR3 DNA reads TGTGCCAGCAGTGAGGGGGGAAGAGGAGAAAAACTGTTTTTT. It is translated as CASSEGGRGEKLFF. V gene TRBV6-1 combines with J gene TRBJ1-4; a weak D match, TRBD1 (5 bases). Germline assignment: CDR1 MNHNS and CDR2 SASEGT. The V and J ends lost 3 bases and 8 bases respectively, with 13 bases between them. This CDR3 has 14 residues.

The chain has TRBV19 and TRBJ1-5, with 10 nucleotides matching TRBD1. V lost 7 bases and J lost 4; bases outside the gene matches: 4. This CDR3 comprises 14 residues. Germline V gene data show CDR1 as LNHDA and CDR2 as SQIVND (reference sequence). This chain's CDR3 is CASTPGQGNQPQHF. DNA of the CDR3: TGTGCCAGTACCCCGGGACAGGGGAATCAGCCCCAGCATTTT. Supplemented by reference TRBV19 and TRBJ1-5, the full variable domain reads DGGITQSPKYLFRKEGQNVTLSCEQNLNHDAMYWYRQDPGQGLRLIYYSQIVNDFQKGDIAEGYSVSREKKESFPLTVTSAQKNPTAFYLCASTPGQGNQPQHFGDGTRLSIL.

V is TRBV21-1 and J is TRBJ1-6. TRBV21-1 is reported as a pseudogene. This CDR3 has 17 amino acids. CDR3 bases: TGTGCCAGCAGCAAAGGGATGAGGAGCTCCTATAATTCACCCCTCCACTTT. It encodes CASSKGMRSSYNSPLHF.

The chain couples TRBV6-5 to TRBJ1-1; D unclear. Per the germline V gene, CDR1 is MNHEY and CDR2 is SVGAGI. There are 15 residues in the CDR3. V was trimmed by 2 bases and J by 0 bases, leaving 10 bases between them. The CDR3 is CASSYGRLMNTEAFF. The DNA for the CDR3 is TGTGCCAGCAGTTACGGGCGCTTAATGAACACTGAAGCTTTCTTT.

This sequence joins TRBV5-1 and TRBJ2-1, with 11 bases identical to TRBD2. CDR3 size: 16 residues. Germline V lookup: CDR1 SGHRS, CDR2 YFSETQ. Trimming removed 4 bases from V and 5 bases from J; junction bases left unmatched: 8. The CDR3 region has the DNA TGCGCCAGCAGCCGGCCTAGCGGGGGGCCCCACAATGAGCAGTTCTTC. Amino acid sequence: CASSRPSGGPHNEQFF.

The genes are TRBV4-1 and TRBJ2-5; a possible D gene is TRBD2 (6 bases). V was trimmed by 0 bases and J by 1 base, leaving 15 bases between them. Germline CDR1 is MGHRA and CDR2 is YSYEKL. The CDR3 is 17 residues long. The CDR3 nucleotides read TGCGCCAGCAGCCAAGACCCCGGGGGACCTTCCCAAGAGACCCAGTACTTC. Translated: CASSQDPGGPSQETQYF.

V usage is TRBV7-9 and J usage is TRBJ1-4; no firm D call. V gave up 5 bases and J gave up 7 bases, with 14 bases separating them. This CDR3 spans 14 amino acids. CDR1 is SEHNR, CDR2 FQNEAQ, per germline (reference sequence). CDR3: CASSLGRGSEKLFF. The CDR3 DNA follows: TGTGCCAGCAGCCTTGGACGAGGGAGTGAAAAACTGTTTTTT.

The chain links TRBV6-5 to TRBJ2-2; 7 positions match TRBD1. The CDR3 covers 14 residues. V gave up 10 bases and J gave up 0 bases; unmatched junction bases: 5. Germline V gene sequence: CDR1 MNHEY, CDR2 SVGAGI. CDR3 sequence reads: CATLDRTNTGELFF. The CDR3 DNA is TGTGCCACCCTGGACAGGACGAACACCGGGGAGCTGTTTTTT.

Regarding this clone: The sample has other DNA sequences that encode this CDR3 too. The rearrangement links TRBV3-1 (or the pseudogene TRBV3-2) to TRBJ1-1, with D perhaps TRBD1 (6 bases). CDR1 is LGHDT and CDR2 is YNNKEL in the germline V gene (reference sequence). The CDR3 length is 14 residues. V dropped 4 bases and J dropped 0 bases, with 9 bases sitting between them. DNA of the CDR3: TGTGCCAGCAGCCGAGGACAGTTGAACACTGAAGCTTTCTTT. It translates to CASSRGQLNTEAFF.

The chain recombines TRBV4-1 with TRBJ2-3, with 12 bases aligning to TRBD2. The J segment lost 5 bases and the V segment lost 3 bases, leaving 9 bases of the junction unmatched. The length of the CDR3 is 17 residues. Germline CDR1 is MGHRA and CDR2 is YSYEKL. The CDR3 here is CASSQGSSGGAGDTQYF. DNA of the CDR3: TGCGCCAGCAGCCAGGGATCTAGCGGGGGGGCAGGAGATACGCAGTATTTT.